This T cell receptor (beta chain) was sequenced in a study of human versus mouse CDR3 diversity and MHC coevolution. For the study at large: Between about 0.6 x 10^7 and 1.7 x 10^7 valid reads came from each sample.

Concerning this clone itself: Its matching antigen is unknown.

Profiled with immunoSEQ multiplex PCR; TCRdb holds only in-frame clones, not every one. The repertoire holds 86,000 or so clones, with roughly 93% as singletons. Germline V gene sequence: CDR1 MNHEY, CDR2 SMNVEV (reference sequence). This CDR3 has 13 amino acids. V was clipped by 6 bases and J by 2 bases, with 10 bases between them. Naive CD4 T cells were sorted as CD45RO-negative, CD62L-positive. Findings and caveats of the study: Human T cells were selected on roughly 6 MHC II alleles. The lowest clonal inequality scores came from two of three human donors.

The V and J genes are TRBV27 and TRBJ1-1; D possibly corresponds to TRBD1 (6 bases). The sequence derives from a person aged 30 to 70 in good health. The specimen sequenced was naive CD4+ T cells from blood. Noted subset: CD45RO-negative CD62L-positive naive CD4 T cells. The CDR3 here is CASRYRENTEAFF. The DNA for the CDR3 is TGTGCCAGCAGGTACAGGGAAAACACTGAAGCTTTCTTT.